These T cell receptor beta chains were read from a single sample in a study of T cells after yellow fever vaccination. TCRdb called the 5' RACE reads again in MiXCR, with one record for every CDR3 protein. The table includes 240,000 or so distinct CDR3 sequences, about 7% detected once. The sample consisted of CD4+ T cells sorted from PBMCs, taken 15 days after the yellow fever booster vaccination. The receptor set was obtained from a man aged 25 to 40 who received the YFV17D yellow fever vaccine. Each CDR3 is given with its conserved first and last residue. The D gene is left open where the match is weak. The size of a clone is reported for some rows only, either as once, few or many, or as a class for expanded clones.

CDR3 DNA: TGTGCCACCAGCACCGTTTCGGGGACAGGCCAAGAGACCCAGTACTTC; CDR3 protein: CATSTVSGTGQETQYF; clone size: few; V gene: TRBV15; J gene: TRBJ2-5; D gene: TRBD1
CDR3 DNA: TGTGCCAGCGGTCGGGGGGGGAGGAGGAAGGATGAAAAACTGTTTTTT; CDR3 protein: CASGRGGRRKDEKLFF; clone size: few; V gene: TRBV12-3/TRBV12-4; J gene: TRBJ1-4; D gene: -
CDR3 DNA: TGCAGTGCTAAGTCACTTCTCCTGGGGAACACCATATATTTT; CDR3 protein: CSAKSLLLGNTIYF; clone size: many; V gene: TRBV20-1; J gene: TRBJ1-3; D gene: -
CDR3 DNA: TGCGCCAGCAGCATGGTCGGGATCCCTGGGGCCAACGTCCTGACTTTC; CDR3 protein: CASSMVGIPGANVLTF; clone size: -; V gene: TRBV5-1; J gene: TRBJ2-6; D gene: -
CDR3 DNA: TGTGCCAGCAGCGCCGGGATGAGAAACACCATATATTTT; CDR3 protein: CASSAGMRNTIYF; clone size: few; V gene: TRBV9; J gene: TRBJ1-3; D gene: -
CDR3 DNA: TGCAGTGCCCATCGGGGACAGGGCCCGGAGACCCAGTACTTC; CDR3 protein: CSAHRGQGPETQYF; clone size: many; V gene: TRBV20-1; J gene: TRBJ2-5; D gene: TRBD1
CDR3 DNA: TGCGCCAGCGGTCCGGGGGGGACTAGCGGAGAGACCCAGTACTTC; CDR3 protein: CASGPGGTSGETQYF; clone size: few; V gene: TRBV5-1; J gene: TRBJ2-5; D gene: TRBD2
CDR3 DNA: TGTGCCTGGTCGGGCGGGAGCCACGAGCAGTACTTC; CDR3 protein: CAWSGGSHEQYF; clone size: -; V gene: TRBV30; J gene: TRBJ2-7; D gene: TRBD2
CDR3 DNA: TGTGCCAGCAGTGAATGGGGCAGCCAAGAGACCCAGTACTTC; CDR3 protein: CASSEWGSQETQYF; clone size: few; V gene: TRBV6-1; J gene: TRBJ2-5; D gene: -
CDR3 DNA: TGCGCCAGCAGCCCAACAAACTCCTACGAGCAGTACTTC; CDR3 protein: CASSPTNSYEQYF; clone size: many; V gene: TRBV5-1; J gene: TRBJ2-7; D gene: -
CDR3 DNA: TGCAGTGCTACAGACCCGACAGGGACGGAGACCCAGTACTTC; CDR3 protein: CSATDPTGTETQYF; clone size: -; V gene: TRBV20-1; J gene: TRBJ2-5; D gene: TRBD1
CDR3 DNA: TGTGCAAGTCGCTCCGGGACAGGGGAAACCGGGGAGCTGTTTTTT; CDR3 protein: CASRSGTGETGELFF; clone size: few; V gene: TRBV12-2; J gene: TRBJ2-2; D gene: -
CDR3 DNA: TGTGCCAGTAGTATAAGGCAGGCGCAGTATTTT; CDR3 protein: CASSIRQAQYF; clone size: -; V gene: TRBV19; J gene: TRBJ2-3; D gene: -
CDR3 DNA: TGCAGCGTCGATAGCTCTGGGGCCAACGTCCTGACTTTC; CDR3 protein: CSVDSSGANVLTF; clone size: many; V gene: TRBV29-1; J gene: TRBJ2-6; D gene: -
CDR3 DNA: TGTGCCAGCAGCCGTACCTACCAGGGCTTCGGGGAGCTGTTTTTT; CDR3 protein: CASSRTYQGFGELFF; clone size: -; V gene: TRBV6-5; J gene: TRBJ2-2; D gene: -
CDR3 DNA: TGCAGTGCTAGAATGCTGCAGCGGAGTGACACCGGGGAGCTGTTTTTT; CDR3 protein: CSARMLQRSDTGELFF; clone size: -; V gene: TRBV20-1; J gene: TRBJ2-2; D gene: -
CDR3 DNA: TGTGCCAGCAGCCACCGGCCCTACTATGAGCAGTTCTTC; CDR3 protein: CASSHRPYYEQFF; clone size: -; V gene: TRBV4-2; J gene: TRBJ2-1; D gene: -
CDR3 DNA: TGTGCCAGCAGTACAGGGAGGAACACTGAAGCTTTCTTT; CDR3 protein: CASSTGRNTEAFF; clone size: few; V gene: TRBV6-5; J gene: TRBJ1-1; D gene: -
CDR3 DNA: TGTGCCAGTAGCCGAGGCAGGGAAAAGGATGGCTACACCTTC; CDR3 protein: CASSRGREKDGYTF; clone size: few; V gene: TRBV19; J gene: TRBJ1-2; D gene: -
CDR3 DNA: TGTGCCAGCAGCCAAGAAGCGGGAACCCGGTTGGGGGAGCAGTACTTC; CDR3 protein: CASSQEAGTRLGEQYF; clone size: few; V gene: TRBV4-2; J gene: TRBJ2-7; D gene: TRBD2
CDR3 DNA: TGTGCCAGCAGCTTTGGACTAGCGGGAGTTCCAGATACGCAGTATTTT; CDR3 protein: CASSFGLAGVPDTQYF; clone size: few; V gene: TRBV7-3; J gene: TRBJ2-3; D gene: TRBD2
CDR3 DNA: TGTGCCAGCAGTCTGACAGGGGGCTCGGACACTGAAGCTTTCTTT; CDR3 protein: CASSLTGGSDTEAFF; clone size: few; V gene: TRBV12-3/TRBV12-4; J gene: TRBJ1-1; D gene: TRBD1
CDR3 DNA: TGTGCCATCAGTGAGTCGAGGGGGCTAGCGGAGACAGATACGCAGTATTTT; CDR3 protein: CAISESRGLAETDTQYF; clone size: many; V gene: TRBV10-3; J gene: TRBJ2-3; D gene: -
CDR3 DNA: TGTGCCAGCAGTTTTGCGCAGGGGGCGCGGGGGGCCAACGTCCTGACTTTC; CDR3 protein: CASSFAQGARGANVLTF; clone size: -; V gene: TRBV12-3/TRBV12-4; J gene: TRBJ2-6; D gene: TRBD1
CDR3 DNA: TGTGCCAGCACCCAGCGGGTCTACAATGAGCAGTTCTTC; CDR3 protein: CASTQRVYNEQFF; clone size: few; V gene: TRBV6-5; J gene: TRBJ2-1; D gene: -
CDR3 DNA: TGTGCCAGCAGCTTATTTGGGGAGCGGGCTTTCTTT; CDR3 protein: CASSLFGERAFF; clone size: many; V gene: TRBV7-9; J gene: TRBJ1-1; D gene: -
CDR3 DNA: TGCAGTGCTACAAGGGACTCCTACGAGCAGTACTTC; CDR3 protein: CSATRDSYEQYF; clone size: few; V gene: TRBV20-1; J gene: TRBJ2-7; D gene: -
CDR3 DNA: TGTGCCAGTACCCTAGCGGGAGGGCTAAGGGATACGCAGTATTTT; CDR3 protein: CASTLAGGLRDTQYF; clone size: -; V gene: TRBV19; J gene: TRBJ2-3; D gene: TRBD2
CDR3 DNA: TGCGCCAGCAGCTTGGTAGTCTCTAACTCTGGGGCCAACGTCCTGACTTTC; CDR3 protein: CASSLVVSNSGANVLTF; clone size: few; V gene: TRBV5-1; J gene: TRBJ2-6; D gene: -
CDR3 DNA: TGTGCCAGCAGCTTGGTGACTCTGAAACTAAGCGGGGAGCTGTTTTTT; CDR3 protein: CASSLVTLKLSGELFF; clone size: few; V gene: TRBV5-6; J gene: TRBJ2-2; D gene: -
CDR3 DNA: TGTGCCAGCAGCCTTGGACTAGACCCCGGGGAGCTGTTTTTT; CDR3 protein: CASSLGLDPGELFF; clone size: -; V gene: TRBV7-3; J gene: TRBJ2-2; D gene: TRBD2
CDR3 DNA: TGTGCCAGCAGCCCTAACAGGGGACAAGAGACCCAGTACTTC; CDR3 protein: CASSPNRGQETQYF; clone size: many; V gene: TRBV7-6; J gene: TRBJ2-5; D gene: TRBD1
CDR3 DNA: TGTGCCGGAGCGGAAGCGAACACCGGGGAGCTGTTTTTT; CDR3 protein: CAGAEANTGELFF; clone size: -; V gene: TRBV19; J gene: TRBJ2-2; D gene: -
CDR3 DNA: TGCGCCAGCAGCCAAGAATCGGACAGTCCCTACGAGCAGTACTTC; CDR3 protein: CASSQESDSPYEQYF; clone size: few; V gene: TRBV4-3; J gene: TRBJ2-7; D gene: -
CDR3 DNA: TGTGCCAGCAGCGATCGACAGGGGGATGTGGCCGGCTACACCTTC; CDR3 protein: CASSDRQGDVAGYTF; clone size: -; V gene: TRBV7-9; J gene: TRBJ1-2; D gene: TRBD1
CDR3 DNA: TGTGCCAGCAGCTCCGGGGGGAGAGTTTTCTTCCATGAGCAGTTCTTC; CDR3 protein: CASSSGGRVFFHEQFF; clone size: -; V gene: TRBV6-1; J gene: TRBJ2-1; D gene: TRBD2
CDR3 DNA: TGTGCCAGCAGCCCACGGCGGGAGAGAGGAGAGACCCAGTACTTC; CDR3 protein: CASSPRRERGETQYF; clone size: -; V gene: TRBV14; J gene: TRBJ2-5; D gene: TRBD2
CDR3 DNA: TGTGCCAGCAGCTTGGACTACTGGAACACCGGGGAGCTGTTTTTT; CDR3 protein: CASSLDYWNTGELFF; clone size: -; V gene: TRBV5-5; J gene: TRBJ2-2; D gene: -
CDR3 DNA: TGCAGTGCTAGTGGGGGCCTCGGGCCCCAGCATTTT; CDR3 protein: CSASGGLGPQHF; clone size: -; V gene: TRBV20-1; J gene: TRBJ1-5; D gene: -
CDR3 DNA: TGTGCCAGCAGCTTGGTAGCAACCGACCAGTTCTTC; CDR3 protein: CASSLVATDQFF; clone size: few; V gene: TRBV5-6; J gene: TRBJ2-1; D gene: -
CDR3 DNA: TGTGCCAGCAAGGGGGGGGCGGGAAGCAATCAGCCCCAGCATTTT; CDR3 protein: CASKGGAGSNQPQHF; clone size: many; V gene: TRBV6-1; J gene: TRBJ1-5; D gene: -
CDR3 DNA: TGTGCCAGCAGCTTACAAGGATTGGATATCTATGGCTACACCTTC; CDR3 protein: CASSLQGLDIYGYTF; clone size: few; V gene: TRBV7-2; J gene: TRBJ1-2; D gene: -
CDR3 DNA: TGTGCCACCAGTGCAGCCCCGAGTTCAAGGGGGTACCAAGAGACCCAGTACTTC; CDR3 protein: CATSAAPSSRGYQETQYF; clone size: -; V gene: TRBV24-1; J gene: TRBJ2-5; D gene: -
CDR3 DNA: TGTGCCATCAGTGAGTCCGCAGGGTCCCAAGAGACCCAGTACTTC; CDR3 protein: CAISESAGSQETQYF; clone size: -; V gene: TRBV10-3; J gene: TRBJ2-5; D gene: -
CDR3 DNA: TGCGCCAGCAGCTTGGGTCCAGCGGAGTCCTACAATGAGCAGTTCTTC; CDR3 protein: CASSLGPAESYNEQFF; clone size: many; V gene: TRBV5-1; J gene: TRBJ2-1; D gene: -
CDR3 DNA: TGCAGTGCTTATTCCCACTATCGACCCCAGCTCGAGCAGTACTTC; CDR3 protein: CSAYSHYRPQLEQYF; clone size: few; V gene: TRBV20-1; J gene: TRBJ2-7; D gene: -
CDR3 DNA: TGCAGCGTAGCGAGAGCCTACGAGCAGTACTTC; CDR3 protein: CSVARAYEQYF; clone size: -; V gene: TRBV29-1; J gene: TRBJ2-7; D gene: -
CDR3 DNA: TGTGCCACCAGCCCTGCAGGGATCGGGGAGCTGTTTTTT; CDR3 protein: CATSPAGIGELFF; clone size: many; V gene: TRBV15; J gene: TRBJ2-2; D gene: -
CDR3 DNA: TGTGCCAGTACCTTAGTACCTAACTCCTACAATGAGCAGTTCTTC; CDR3 protein: CASTLVPNSYNEQFF; clone size: few; V gene: TRBV19; J gene: TRBJ2-1; D gene: -